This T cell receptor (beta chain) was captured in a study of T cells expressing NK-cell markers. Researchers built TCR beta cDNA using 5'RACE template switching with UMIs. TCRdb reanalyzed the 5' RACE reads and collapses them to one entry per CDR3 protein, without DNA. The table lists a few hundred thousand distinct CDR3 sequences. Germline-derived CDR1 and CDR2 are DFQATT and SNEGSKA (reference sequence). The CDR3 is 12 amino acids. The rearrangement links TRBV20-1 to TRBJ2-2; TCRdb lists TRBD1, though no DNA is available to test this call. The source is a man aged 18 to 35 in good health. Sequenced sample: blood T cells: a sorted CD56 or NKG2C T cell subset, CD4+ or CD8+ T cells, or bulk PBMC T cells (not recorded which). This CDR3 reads CSAGGRDRELFF.